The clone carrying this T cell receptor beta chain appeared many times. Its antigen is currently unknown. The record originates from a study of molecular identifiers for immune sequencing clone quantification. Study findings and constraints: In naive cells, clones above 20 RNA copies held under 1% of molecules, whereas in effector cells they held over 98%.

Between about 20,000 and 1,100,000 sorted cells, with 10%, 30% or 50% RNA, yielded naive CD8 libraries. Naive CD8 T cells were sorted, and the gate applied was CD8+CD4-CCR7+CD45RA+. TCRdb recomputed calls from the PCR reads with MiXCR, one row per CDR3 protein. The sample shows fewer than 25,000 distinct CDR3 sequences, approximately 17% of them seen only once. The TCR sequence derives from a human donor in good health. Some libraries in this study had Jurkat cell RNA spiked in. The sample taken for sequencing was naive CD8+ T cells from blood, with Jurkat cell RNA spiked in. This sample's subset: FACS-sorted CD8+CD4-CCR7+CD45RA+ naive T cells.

DNA of the CDR3: TGTGCCAGCGCCGGTGGACACGTGCCCTACGAGCAGTACTTC. Translation gives CASAGGHVPYEQYF. The chain uses TRBV5-6 and TRBJ2-7, with a tentative D call TRBD1 (5 bases). CDR1 and CDR2 from the germline V gene are SGHDT and YYEEEE. CDR3 length: 14 amino acids. The ends were cut back, 7 bases at V and 2 bases at J, with 16 bases in the middle.